The 12 T cell receptor beta chains in this list originate from one sample, sequenced in a study of regulatory T cells in long-lasting Graves disease. The time point: newly diagnosed GD, antithyroid drugs for less than 3 months. PBMC-extracted RNA yielded the TCR library. Through Arm-PCR of CDR3 regions and iRepertoire HTBI primers, TCR beta libraries were built. TCRdb independently ran MiXCR on the multiplex PCR reads; one entry per CDR3 protein. This sample has around 460,000 distinct CDR3 sequences, with less than 15% found just once. The same sample was also used in a study of T cells in Graves' hyperthyroidism and ophthalmopathy.

This material consisted of peripheral blood mononuclear cells (PBMCs), taken at new diagnosis, from a patient treated with antithyroid drugs. Receptors were obtained from a woman in her forties or fifties with Graves disease.

This clonotype was observed many times. The V gene is TRBV28, the J gene TRBJ2-7; TRBD1 agrees at 10 bases. The germline gives CDR1 MDHEN, CDR2 SYDVKM. Trimming at V came to 5 bases and at J to 1 base, leaving 5 bases not matched to a gene. The CDR3 has 15 amino acids. The DNA of the CDR3 is TGTGCCAGCAGTCCGGGACAGGGGTTATCCTACGAGCAGTACTTC. Translation gives CASSPGQGLSYEQYF.

In its sample, this clonotype was seen many times. This sequence joins TRBV7-6 and TRBJ1-1; D remains unclear. The CDR3 has 14 amino acids. CDR1 is SGHVS, CDR2 FNYEAQ, per germline. Trimming pared 2 bases from V and 3 bases from J, leaving 10 bases between. CDR3 nucleotide sequence: TGTGCCAGCAGCTTACTCCAAATGGACACTGAAGCTTTCTTT. Its translation is CASSLLQMDTEAFF.

Here the CDR3 DNA reads TGTGCCAGCAGTTTATGGGGGGAAGCTTTCTTT. Protein: CASSLWGEAFF. The V call is TRBV28, the J call TRBJ1-1; D not certain. The V gene's germline CDR1 is MDHEN and CDR2 SYDVKM. V dropped 0 bases and J dropped 8 bases, with 4 bases sitting between them. CDR3 size: 11 residues.

This clonotype has a count of ten or more. The CDR3 DNA reads as TGTGCCAGCAGCTTCATCGACCGCATCTCCTACAATGAGCAGTTCTTC. Residues: CASSFIDRISYNEQFF. The chain is built from TRBV7-9 and TRBJ2-1, with D unresolved. The CDR3 is made up of 16 amino acids. Deletions cut 3 bases from V and 0 bases from J, with 12 bases between. Germline loops: CDR1 SEHNR, CDR2 FQNEAQ (reference sequence).

This clonotype came up many times. This rearrangement joins TRBV29-1 to TRBJ2-7; TRBD1 is a possible D gene (5 bases). The CDR3 has 13 amino acids. Germline CDR1 reads SQVTM; CDR2 reads ANQGSEA. V shed 6 bases and J shed 3 bases, with 15 bases lying between them. CDR3 residues: CSVRTGLHYEQYF. CDR3 bases: TGCAGCGTCAGAACAGGATTGCACTACGAGCAGTACTTC.

The chain joins TRBV11-2 to TRBJ1-4; a possible D gene is TRBD1 (5 bases). Germline CDR1 and CDR2: SGHAT and FQNNGV. The V gene lost 8 bases and the J gene lost 3 bases, with 16 bases spanning the gap. This CDR3 has 15 residues. As DNA, the CDR3 is TGTGCCAGCTCTCGAGGAGGGGCGGCTAATGAAAAACTGTTTTTT. It specifies CASSRGGAANEKLFF.

This clonotype was counted at least ten times. This chain uses TRBV7-2 with TRBJ1-1, with 9 nucleotides matching TRBD1. The CDR3 is 15 amino acids. Germline loops: CDR1 SGHTA, CDR2 FQGNSA. V dropped 5 bases and J dropped 6; count of bases not matched to a gene: 10. CDR3: CASSPMDRGISEAFF. CDR3 nucleotides: TGTGCCAGCAGCCCCATGGACAGGGGAATTTCTGAAGCTTTCTTT.

This clonotype was picked up a small number of times. The chain is built from TRBV30 and TRBJ1-4; TRBD1 aligns across 8 bases. Germline lookup yields CDR1 GTSNPN and CDR2 SVGIG (reference sequence). This CDR3 has 15 amino acids. V was clipped by 3 bases and J by 6 bases; unmatched bases: 9. CDR3 amino acids: CAWSDTGGIHEKLFF. The CDR3 DNA is TGTGCCTGGAGCGATACAGGGGGAATCCATGAAAAACTGTTTTTT.

This clonotype has a handful of counts. Given a much more abundant clone one base away, this may be a read error. J is TRBJ2-5 and V is TRBV3-1, with D possibly TRBD1 on 7 matching bases. V dropped 6 bases and J dropped 0 bases, with 11 bases sitting between them. The germline CDR1 and CDR2 sequences are LGHDT and YNNKEL (reference sequence). The CDR3 is 14 amino acids. For the CDR3, the DNA is TGTGCCAGCAGGGCGGGACAGAACCAAGAGACCCAGTACTTC. Translation: CASRAGQNQETQYF.

This clonotype has at least ten counts. V and J are TRBV6-2 or TRBV6-3 and TRBJ1-1; D is ambiguous. The V gene's germline CDR1 is MNHEY and CDR2 SVGEGT. The CDR3 is 14 amino acids. Trimming shortened V by 0 bases and J by 2 bases, and 7 bases separated the two germline ends. The CDR3 here is CASSYSKFNTEAFF. In DNA form, the CDR3 reads TGTGCCAGCAGTTACTCGAAGTTCAACACTGAAGCTTTCTTT.

This clonotype was detected only a few times. The chain couples TRBV18 to TRBJ2-2; D ambiguous. The CDR3 contains 13 residues. The germline CDR1 and CDR2 sequences are KGHSH and LQKENI. V gave up 0 bases and J gave up 7 bases, with 6 bases separating them. The CDR3, as DNA: TGTGCCAGCTCACCACCGAGTTTCGGGGAGCTGTTTTTT. Residues: CASSPPSFGELFF. Full variable domain (rest looked up from reference TRBV18 and TRBJ2-2): NAGVMQNPRHLVRRRGQEARLRCSPMKGHSHVYWYRQLPEEGLKFMVYLQKENIIDESGMPKERFSAEFPKEGPSILRIQQVVRGDSAAYFCASSPPSFGELFFGEGSRLTVL.

This clonotype has more than one count but fewer than ten. The chain uses TRBV7-9 and TRBJ2-3, with 9 bases fitting TRBD2. The V gene end was trimmed by 2 bases and the J gene end by 6 bases; junction bases not matched to a gene: 27. This CDR3 region has 22 residues. Germline V lookup: CDR1 SEHNR, CDR2 FQNEAQ (reference sequence). The CDR3: CASSLRTGGAGGFVVLTDTQYF. The CDR3 DNA reads TGTGCCAGCAGCTTAAGGACTGGGGGAGCGGGAGGATTTGTTGTCCTTACGGATACGCAGTATTTT. Looking up the rest from reference TRBV7-9 and TRBJ2-3 gives the full variable domain: DTGVSQNPRHKITKRGQNVTFRCDPISEHNRLYWYRQTLGQGPEFLTYFQNEAQLEKSRLLSDRFSAERPKGSFSTLEIQRTEQGDSAMYLCASSLRTGGAGGFVVLTDTQYFGPGTRLTVL.